Each of the 29 T cell receptor beta chains below was sequenced from the same sample in a study of cytomegalovirus exposure and HLA in healthy donors. This PCR relied on a set of 60 Vbeta primers and 13 Jbeta primers. Assay: immunoSEQ multiplex PCR; the TCRdb copy retains only in-frame clones and omits some. The data hold 150,000 to 200,000 clones, with under 90% observed a single time. Sequencing used PBMCs. The receptors derive from a man younger than 40 in good health and CMV-seropositive.

The V call is TRBV2, the J call TRBJ2-2; D might be TRBD1 (6 bases). With 6 bases removed from V and 2 bases from J, the gap between germline ends came to 10 bases. This CDR3 is 14 amino acids long. Per germline, CDR1 SNHLY and CDR2 FYNNEI. CDR3 protein: CASREDSNTGELFF. The DNA of the CDR3 is TGTGCCAGCAGGGAGGACAGTAACACCGGGGAGCTGTTTTTT.

This chain uses TRBV6-5 with TRBJ2-7; a weak D match, TRBD1 (5 bases). The CDR3 is 15 residues long. CDR1 and CDR2 (germline): MNHEY, SVGAGI. The V end lost 0 bases, the J end lost 6 bases, and 15 bases lay between the germline ends. CDR3 amino acids: CASSYSNPGNSEQYF. The CDR3 nucleotides read TGTGCCAGCAGTTACTCGAATCCAGGGAATAGCGAGCAGTACTTC.

The chain has TRBV7-2 and TRBJ2-5; tentatively, D is TRBD1 (5 bases). Trimming shortened V by 7 bases and J by 3 bases, and 15 bases separated the two germline ends. CDR3 length equals 14 residues. CDR1 SGHTA and CDR2 FQGNSA come from the germline V gene. The CDR3 spells CASTPRGAEETQYF. CDR3 nucleotides: TGTGCCAGCACCCCTAGGGGCGCGGAAGAGACCCAGTACTTC.

The V call is TRBV5-1, the J call TRBJ2-7; TRBD2 is a possible D gene (6 bases). Trimming removed 1 base at V and 4 bases at J, with 18 bases between. The V gene's germline CDR1 is SGHRS and CDR2 YFSETQ. This CDR3 has 16 amino acids. CDR3 DNA: TGCGCCAGCAGCTTGTTTACCACGGGGGTCCTTTACGAGCAGTACTTC. Translated: CASSLFTTGVLYEQYF.

This rearrangement joins TRBV21-1 to TRBJ2-3; the table gives TRBD2 as D, unverified against the DNA. TRBV21-1 is a recognized pseudogene. The length of the CDR3 is 21 residues. The CDR3 DNA is TGTGCCAGCAGCAAAGGGGCGGGGACTAGCGGGAGGGCCAACAGCACAGATACGCAGTATTTT. Translated: CASSKGAGTSGRANSTDTQYF.

The chain carries TRBV6-4 and TRBJ1-5; tentatively, D is TRBD1 (6 bases). CDR3 length: 13 amino acids. The ends were cut back, 3 bases at V and 9 bases at J, with 12 bases in the middle. Germline loops: CDR1 MRHNA, CDR2 SNTAGT. CDR3 in amino acids: CASSEYIGGPQHF. CDR3 coding DNA: TGTGCCAGCAGTGAATATATAGGGGGGCCCCAGCATTTT.

The count of this clone is one. The rearrangement joins TRBV9 to TRBJ1-1, with D perhaps TRBD1 (5 bases). CDR3 size: 11 residues. V dropped 4 bases and J dropped 5 bases, with 6 bases sitting between them. Germline loops: CDR1 SGDLS, CDR2 YYNGEE. The CDR3 bases are TGTGCCAGCAGCAGGGGAACTGAAGCTTTCTTT. Protein sequence: CASSRGTEAFF.

This chain uses TRBV10-3 with TRBJ1-2; 8 bases align to TRBD1. The CDR3 runs to 14 residues. J gave up 4 bases and V 4 bases, and 5 bases lay outside the gene matches. CDR1 ENHRY and CDR2 SYGVKD come from the germline V gene. CDR3 sequence reads: CAISGQGKGYGYTF. Here the CDR3 DNA reads TGTGCCATCAGTGGACAGGGGAAAGGCTATGGCTACACCTTC.

This chain uses TRBV11-3 with TRBJ2-7; no reliable D call. Trimming pared 2 bases from V and 0 bases from J, leaving 17 bases between. The CDR3 covers 17 residues. Germline V gene sequence: CDR1 SGHNT, CDR2 YENEEA. For the CDR3, the DNA is TGTGCCAGCAGCTTAAATGGTGTCCTTAGCAACTCCTACGAGCAGTACTTC. It yields the protein CASSLNGVLSNSYEQYF.

This clone came up a few times. The CDR3 coding sequence is TGTGCCAGCAGAGGGGGAGCAGATACGCAGTATTTT. Amino acid sequence: CASRGGADTQYF. The genes are TRBV7-9 and TRBJ2-3, with a possible D match to TRBD1 (6 bases). Germline V gene sequence: CDR1 SEHNR, CDR2 FQNEAQ (reference sequence). V dropped 6 bases and J dropped 4 bases, with 8 bases sitting between them. The CDR3 extends over 12 amino acids.

This clone appeared once. This chain connects TRBV5-1 to TRBJ2-2; tentatively, D is TRBD2 (6 bases). This CDR3 spans 17 amino acids. Germline values: CDR1 SGHRS, CDR2 YFSETQ. The V gene lost 0 bases and the J gene lost 1 base, with 13 bases spanning the gap. The DNA of the CDR3 is TGCGCCAGCAGCTTGGCTCTGGGGGGTGTGAACACCGGGGAGCTGTTTTTT. It yields the protein CASSLALGGVNTGELFF. Full variable domain (outside the CDR3, taken from reference TRBV5-1 and TRBJ2-2): KAGVTQTPRYLIKTRGQQVTLSCSPISGHRSVSWYQQTPGQGLQFLFEYFSETQRNKGNFPGRFSGRQFSNSRSEMNVSTLELGDSALYLCASSLALGGVNTGELFFGEGSRLTVL.

J is TRBJ2-6 and V is TRBV18, with TRBD1 as a possible D gene (5 bases). The germline CDR1 and CDR2 sequences are KGHSH and LQKENI. The CDR3 totals 17 residues. The ends were cut back, 4 bases at V and 0 bases at J, with 13 bases in the middle. The CDR3 is CASSLGRQSSGANVLTF. The CDR3 DNA reads TGTGCCAGCTCACTGGGCAGACAGAGCTCTGGGGCCAACGTCCTGACTTTC.

The chain couples TRBV6-5 to TRBJ1-6; 10 nucleotides align to TRBD1. The V gene's germline CDR1 is MNHEY and CDR2 SVGAGI. The CDR3 is made up of 15 amino acids. Trimming removed 4 bases from V and 8 bases from J; junction bases left unmatched: 5. CDR3 sequence (DNA): TGTGCCAGCAGTTCCGGACAGGGGGTTTATTCACCCCTCCACTTT. Protein product: CASSSGQGVYSPLHF.

V usage is TRBV6-1 and J usage is TRBJ2-7, with D maybe TRBD1 (6 bases). Germline CDR1 is MNHNS and CDR2 is SASEGT. There are 15 residues in the CDR3. The V and J ends lost 5 bases and 0 bases respectively, with 14 bases between them. In DNA form, the CDR3 reads TGTGCCAGCAGTTTTGGGACACAGAGCTCCTACGAGCAGTACTTC. It translates to CASSFGTQSSYEQYF.

CDR3 protein: CASSLDLTGKNSPLHF. The CDR3 region has the DNA TGTGCCAGCAGCTTGGATTTGACAGGCAAAAATTCACCCCTCCACTTT. This chain connects TRBV5-4 to TRBJ1-6, with a weak D call TRBD1 (6 bases). V lost 0 bases to trimming and J lost 7 bases, with 14 bases between them. Germline CDR1 reads SGHNT; CDR2 reads YYREEE (reference sequence). The CDR3 covers 16 residues.

The J gene is TRBJ2-2, the V gene TRBV10-3; the D gene is possibly TRBD2 (7 bases). Trimming took 2 bases from V and 6 from J, leaving 13 bases between them. The germline V gene has CDR1 ENHRY and CDR2 SYGVKD. This CDR3 is 15 amino acids long. DNA of the CDR3: TGTGCCATCAGTGAGGGACTAGGGGGGTCCGGGGAGCTGTTTTTT. Its translation is CAISEGLGGSGELFF.

The sample holds a few counts of this clone. As DNA, the CDR3 is TGTGCCAGCAGTCACCTACTAGCGGGCTACGAGCAGTACTTC. This gives the protein CASSHLLAGYEQYF. The gene calls are TRBV6-1 and TRBJ2-7; 9 bases line up with TRBD2. Per germline, CDR1 MNHNS and CDR2 SASEGT. The J segment lost 3 bases and the V segment lost 5 bases, leaving 5 bases of the junction unmatched. This CDR3 region has 14 residues.

This clone was seen only a few times. The V call is TRBV11-2, the J call TRBJ2-7, with 7 nucleotides matching TRBD2. J gave up 3 bases and V 6 bases, and 8 bases lay outside the gene matches. Germline lookup yields CDR1 SGHAT and CDR2 FQNNGV. CDR3 length: 14 amino acids. In nucleotides, the CDR3 is TGTGCCAGCAGTTTCGAACGGGACTACTACGAGCAGTACTTC. Its protein product is CASSFERDYYEQYF. Full variable domain (missing parts from reference TRBV11-2 and TRBJ2-7): EAGVAQSPRYKIIEKRQSVAFWCNPISGHATLYWYQQILGQGPKLLIQFQNNGVVDDSQLPKDRFSAERLKGVDSTLKIQPAKLEDSAVYLCASSFERDYYEQYFGPGTRLTVT.

The table lists this clone with a few counts. The rearrangement uses TRBV27 and TRBJ1-6; D is unresolved. V dropped 5 bases and J dropped 6 bases, with 8 bases sitting between them. Germline-derived CDR1 and CDR2 are MNHEY and SMNVEV (reference sequence). This CDR3 spans 13 amino acids. The CDR3, as DNA: TGTGCCAGCAGTCGAAGTAGTAATTCACCCCTCCACTTT. Amino acid sequence: CASSRSSNSPLHF.

The genes are TRBV4-3 and TRBJ1-1; maybe TRBD1 (6 bases). The CDR3 is made up of 15 amino acids. The ends were cut back, 0 bases at V and 1 base at J, with 9 bases in the middle. The germline CDR1 and CDR2 sequences are LGHNA and YSLEER. CDR3 sequence: CASSQDRTANTEAFF. CDR3 sequence (DNA): TGCGCCAGCAGCCAAGATAGGACAGCGAACACTGAAGCTTTCTTT.

The chain couples TRBV4-1 to TRBJ2-3; 9 nucleotides match TRBD2. CDR1 and CDR2 (germline): MGHRA, YSYEKL. This CDR3 comprises 17 residues. Trimming cost V 1 base and J 0 bases; bases outside gene matches: 5. CDR3 nucleotides: TGCGCCAGCAGCCAAGGTCCTAGCGGGACTAGCACAGATACGCAGTATTTT. It translates to CASSQGPSGTSTDTQYF.

The CDR3 reads CASSEFTRSANEKLFF. In DNA form, the CDR3 reads TGTGCCAGCAGTGAATTTACTAGAAGCGCTAATGAAAAACTGTTTTTT. The chain carries TRBV25-1 and TRBJ1-4, with D unresolved. Trimming shortened V by 1 base and J by 3 bases, and 12 bases separated the two germline ends. The CDR3 has 16 amino acids. Germline V gene lookup returns CDR1 MGHDK and CDR2 SYGVNS.

V usage is TRBV9 and J usage is TRBJ2-2; maybe TRBD2 (5 bases). CDR1 is SGDLS, CDR2 YYNGEE, per germline. Deletions cut 0 bases from V and 3 bases from J, with 18 bases between. The CDR3 is 18 residues long. The CDR3 region is CASSVVVAGQADTGELFF. The CDR3 DNA reads TGTGCCAGCAGCGTAGTCGTTGCGGGCCAGGCCGACACCGGGGAGCTGTTTTTT.

The rearrangement links TRBV4-2 to TRBJ1-5; D is uncertain. The CDR3 is made up of 16 amino acids. Trimming stripped 0 bases from V and 3 bases from J, with 12 bases between. Germline CDR1 is LGHNA and CDR2 is YNFKEQ. The DNA of the CDR3 is TGTGCCAGCAGCCAAGATGTGGCAGCGAACAATCAGCCCCAGCATTTT. It translates to CASSQDVAANNQPQHF.

This clone was counted between two and nine times. This chain links TRBV27 with TRBJ1-1, with TRBD1 matching 7 bases. V was clipped by 6 bases and J by 0 bases; unmatched bases: 7. CDR3 length equals 15 residues. The V gene's germline CDR1 is MNHEY and CDR2 SMNVEV (reference sequence). CDR3 coding DNA: TGTGCCAGCAGCCAGGGGGGACGGGTGAACACTGAAGCTTTCTTT. It is translated as CASSQGGRVNTEAFF.

The CDR3 coding sequence is TGTGCCAGCAGTTACTCGGAAAGGGGGAGCAACACTGAAGCTTTCTTT. Its translation is CASSYSERGSNTEAFF. V gene TRBV6-5 combines with J gene TRBJ1-1; maybe TRBD1 (6 bases). The CDR3 is made up of 16 amino acids. Germline loops: CDR1 MNHEY, CDR2 SVGAGI. V shed 0 bases and J shed 2 bases, with 13 bases lying between them.

V gene TRBV6-5 combines with J gene TRBJ1-6, with D perhaps matching TRBD1 (5 bases). This CDR3 comprises 14 residues. The germline V gene encodes CDR1 MNHEY and CDR2 SVGAGI. Trimming took off 6 bases at V and 8 bases at J, with 14 bases between the two ends. CDR3 sequence (DNA): TGTGCCAGCAGGAGACCGGGGGGAGATTCACCCCTCCACTTT. It specifies CASRRPGGDSPLHF.

This clone was counted only a few times. The chain combines TRBV29-1 with TRBJ1-1; D ambiguous. Germline CDR1 is SQVTM and CDR2 is ANQGSEA. Trimming stripped 3 bases from V and 0 bases from J, with 8 bases between. This CDR3 contains 13 residues. CDR3 in DNA: TGCAGCGTTGAGGGCAGGATGAACACTGAAGCTTTCTTT. As protein: CSVEGRMNTEAFF.

The chain carries TRBV7-8 and TRBJ1-5; 7 nucleotides agree with TRBD1. The length of the CDR3 is 13 residues. Per germline, CDR1 SGHVS and CDR2 FQNEAQ. J was trimmed by 7 bases and V by 5 bases; bases with no gene match: 5. CDR3 sequence reads: CASSVGGRQPQHF. The CDR3 DNA reads TGTGCCAGCAGCGTAGGGGGCAGGCAGCCCCAGCATTTT.